This paragraph reports one T cell receptor (beta chain). This sample's time point: pretreatment peripheral blood. Spiked synthetic TCR analogs estimated absolute template abundance per PCR. Produced via immunoSEQ multiplex PCR; TCRdb's table is partial and in-frame only. Of roughly 63,000 clones listed, about four fifths are singletons. The data stem from a study of PD-L1 blockade in urothelial cancer. The V and J ends lost 0 bases and 1 base respectively, with 4 bases between them. Per the germline V gene, CDR1 is SGHRS and CDR2 is YFSETQ. The CDR3 totals 14 residues. The sequenced sample was PBMCs, obtained around atezolizumab (anti-PD-L1) treatment. The receptor's source is a man between 65 and 85 years old with urothelial cancer. The V call is TRBV5-1, the J call TRBJ1-4; D is ambiguous. The CDR3: CASSLAGTNEKLFF. The CDR3 DNA sequence: TGCGCCAGCAGCTTGGCCGGAACTAATGAAAAACTGTTTTTT.